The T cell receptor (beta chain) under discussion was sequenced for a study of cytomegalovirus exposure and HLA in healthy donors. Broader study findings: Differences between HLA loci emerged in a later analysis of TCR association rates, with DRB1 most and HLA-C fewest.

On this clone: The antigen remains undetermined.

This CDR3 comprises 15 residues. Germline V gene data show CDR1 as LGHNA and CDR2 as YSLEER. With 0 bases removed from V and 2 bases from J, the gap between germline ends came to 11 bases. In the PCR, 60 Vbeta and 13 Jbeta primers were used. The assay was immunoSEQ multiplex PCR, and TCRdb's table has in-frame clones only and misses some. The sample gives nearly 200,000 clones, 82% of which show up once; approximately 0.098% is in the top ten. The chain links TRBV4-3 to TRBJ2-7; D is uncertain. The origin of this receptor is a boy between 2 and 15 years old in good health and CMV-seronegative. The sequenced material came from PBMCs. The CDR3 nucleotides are TGCGCCAGCAGCCAAGAGAGTAGAGGAACCTACGAGCAGTACTTC. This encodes CASSQESRGTYEQYF.